A single sample gave rise to the 7 T cell receptor beta chains below, sequenced in a study of post-analysis software for immune sequencing data. The study's findings and limits: A few TRBV segments occurring more often in patients than controls included TRBV5-6, TRBV5-1 and TRBV20-1.

The TCR beta cDNA libraries carried unique molecular identifiers. MiXCR, run by TCRdb on the PCR reads, gives a single entry per CDR3 protein. The sample holds under 650,000 distinct CDR3 sequences, 44% seen once. For these receptors, no antigen is known. Material: blood. These receptors came from a girl aged 5 to 17 with multiple sclerosis.

The V and J genes are TRBV3-1 and TRBJ2-4; the D gene is possibly TRBD2 (6 bases). Germline-derived CDR1 and CDR2 are LGHDT and YNNKEL (reference sequence). The CDR3 is 15 residues long. The V end lost 8 bases, the J end lost 0 bases, and 14 bases lay between the germline ends. CDR3 coding DNA: TGTGCCAGCGCCTTTGGGGGACTAGCCAAAAACATTCAGTACTTC. Translation gives CASAFGGLAKNIQYF.

This clonotype turned up a few times. V gene TRBV12-3 or TRBV12-4 combines with J gene TRBJ1-2; D unclear. The CDR3 consists of 12 residues. V dropped 3 bases and J dropped 5 bases, with 7 bases sitting between them. The CDR3 loop reads CASSFTGYGYTF. The CDR3 DNA reads TGTGCCAGCAGTTTCACCGGGTATGGCTACACCTTC.

In this sample, this clonotype turned up a few times. This rearrangement joins TRBV12-3 or TRBV12-4 to TRBJ2-7, with TRBD1 identical over 9 bases. V was pared by 6 bases and J by 3 bases, with 6 bases of the junction left unmatched. The CDR3 extends over 14 amino acids. The CDR3 nucleotides are TGTGCCAGCAGGAGGACAGGGGAGAACTACGAGCAGTACTTC. This encodes CASRRTGENYEQYF.

This clonotype was seen only a few times. J is TRBJ2-7 and V is TRBV7-9; D ambiguous. Germline CDR1 reads SEHNR; CDR2 reads FQNEAQ (reference sequence). Trimming removed 4 bases at V and 4 bases at J, with 14 bases between. CDR3 size: 14 residues. For the CDR3, the DNA is TGTGCCAGCAGCTCCTGGAAGGTTTCTTACGAGCAGTACTTC. Residues: CASSSWKVSYEQYF.

This clonotype was seen only a few times. The J gene is TRBJ2-1, the V gene TRBV20-1; TRBD1 might be the D (7 bases). Trimming cost V 6 bases and J 8 bases, with 23 bases left between them. The CDR3 runs 15 residues. Germline V lookup: CDR1 DFQATT, CDR2 SNEGSKA (reference sequence). The CDR3 region is CSASRWDPRGDEQFF. Written as DNA, the CDR3 is TGCAGTGCCAGCCGCTGGGACCCCAGGGGGGATGAGCAGTTCTTC.

The chain employs TRBV11-2 and TRBJ2-2; D not certain. The CDR3 is 13 amino acids. CDR1 SGHAT and CDR2 FQNNGV come from the germline V gene. V was clipped by 0 bases and J by 8 bases, with 7 bases between them. CDR3: CASSLESTGELFF. Here the CDR3 DNA reads TGTGCCAGCAGCTTAGAGTCTACAGGGGAGCTGTTTTTT.

The chain links TRBV18 to TRBJ1-1, with no clear D. The germline CDR1 and CDR2 sequences are KGHSH and LQKENI. The CDR3 is 12 residues long. V was trimmed by 8 bases and J by 2 bases, leaving 9 bases between them. CDR3 region: CASQQGNTEAFF. The CDR3 DNA reads TGTGCCAGCCAACAAGGAAACACTGAAGCTTTCTTT. The full variable domain, rest sourced from reference TRBV18 and TRBJ1-1, is NAGVMQNPRHLVRRRGQEARLRCSPMKGHSHVYWYRQLPEEGLKFMVYLQKENIIDESGMPKERFSAEFPKEGPSILRIQQVVRGDSAAYFCASQQGNTEAFFGQGTRLTVV.